This paragraph covers one T cell receptor (beta chain) sequence. Its antigen remains unknown. TCRdb itself ran the 5' RACE reads through MiXCR, one entry per CDR3 protein. The sample has about 92,000 distinct CDR3 sequences, about an eighth seen once; the top ten hold about 41%. Time point here: sample taken at primary tumor resection. The donor population consisted of roughly 70 patients with untreated, early-stage non-small cell lung cancer. The authors sequenced whole RNA from tumor, nontumor lung or frozen PBMC without sorting. These data originate in a study of spatial heterogeneity in lung cancer. Study information: Alpha-chain sequences were consistently detected in smaller numbers than beta-chain sequences. Findings and caveats of the study: Detection of ubiquitous tumor TCRs in blood was higher at resection than follow-up.

The source was PBMCs, collected at surgery. The receptor was isolated from a male donor with early-stage non-small cell lung cancer.

CDR3 DNA sequence: TGTGCCAGCAGCCGAAGACTAGCGGCATCCGATGAGCAGTTCTTC. It translates to CASSRRLAASDEQFF. The chain links TRBV7-8 to TRBJ2-1; 9 bases are shared with TRBD2. This CDR3 is built from 15 residues. Germline V lookup: CDR1 SGHVS, CDR2 FQNEAQ. After removal of 5 bases from V and 8 bases from J, the junction contained 10 bases not matched to a gene.